This record covers a single TCR beta chain. Its antigen is unidentified. The source of the sample is a study of T cell responses to AZD1222 COVID-19 vaccine. Study findings and constraints: CD4 TCRs covered the whole spike, strongest at regions 160-218 and 743-854. The number of AZD1222 recipients seropositive at baseline was only 5 to 7.

Clones were read by immunoSEQ multiplex PCR, and TCRdb kept only the in-frame ones, dropping some. Here the sample spans 100,000 to 150,000 clones, more than 70% being singletons. With 4 bases removed from V and 7 bases from J, the gap between germline ends came to 13 bases. Germline CDR1 reads SGHTA; CDR2 reads FQGTGA. CDR3 length: 14 amino acids. The J gene is TRBJ2-2, the V gene TRBV7-3; TRBD1 might be the D (6 bases). The sequence came from an adult who received the AZD1222 COVID-19 vaccine. Sequenced here: peripheral blood, sampled 28 days after the second AZD1222 dose. CDR3 amino acids: CASSYATGSGELFF. The CDR3 DNA sequence: TGTGCCAGCAGCTATGCCACAGGGAGCGGGGAGCTGTTTTTT.